The present TCR beta chain was sequenced within a study of blood T cell repertoires in COVID-19. About the study: Italy, Spain and the United States were the sources of the convalescent and acute COVID-19 samples. From T cells, B-cell-depleted T cells, or PBMCs came the material, which was cDNA or gDNA.

This clone has more than one count but fewer than ten. In the source study's methods: Researchers report that nucleated cell counts were estimated from reference gene primer amplification. Clones were read by immunoSEQ multiplex PCR, and TCRdb kept only the in-frame ones, dropping some. The D gene and trimming were derived from the DNA, and the V and J assignments and clone size from that table. The data show 170,000 or so clones, just over 85% seen once. The ends were cut back, 5 bases at V and 2 bases at J, with 5 bases in the middle. CDR1 is MNHEY and CDR2 is SMNVEV in the germline V gene (reference sequence). The CDR3 totals 12 residues.

The specimen was peripheral blood. The receptor was derived from a middle-aged man with active or convalescent COVID-19. The J gene is TRBJ2-3, the V gene TRBV27; unclear D gene. The CDR3 sequence is CASSPNTDTQYF. Here the CDR3 DNA reads TGTGCCAGCAGTCCCAACACAGATACGCAGTATTTT.